This T cell receptor (beta chain) comes out of a study of cytomegalovirus exposure and HLA in healthy donors (dated by TCRdb to about 2017). Turning to the overall study: An earlier analysis of some 500 of the donors reported roughly 300 Gb of sequence data and approximately 110 million unique TCR beta sequences from about 200 million T cells. An early release covering more than 500 HLA-typed donors comprised about 290 gigabases of sequencing data and roughly 86 million unique TCR sequences. Of the 398 genotyped donors, approximately 80% fell in the genetic ancestry cluster associated with self-reported Caucasian donors. The aim of the study was to test whether cataloging public T cell receptors could identify signatures of past pathogen exposure. The study profiled the T cell repertoires of under 850 subjects by immunosequencing and related them to cytomegalovirus serostatus. A separate validation cohort of 100 to 150 different subjects was used in addition to the approximately 640-subject first cohort. The study combined high-throughput TCR immunosequencing, statistical association of individual TCRs with disease status, and machine learning to predict cytomegalovirus infection status. To study patterns of TCR occurrence, a later analysis re-analyzed previously published TCR beta repertoires from 650 to 750 donors and added high-resolution HLA genotyping. Rather than drawing on any new phenotypic data, the later analysis identified candidate immune exposures from TCR beta sequences and the way those sequences occurred across donors. In an earlier analysis of roughly 540 of the donors, high-throughput TCR beta sequencing was used to judge whether each TCR beta V gene segment behaved as functional or pseudogenic. Donor age, sex, ethnicity and CMV serostatus were collected together with the repertoire data. A later genetic analysis used genome-wide SNP genotypes for about three fifths of the 666 donors, treating that subset as a discovery cohort. Every discovery cohort repertoire had been produced on one sequencing platform. HLA typing included class I and class II loci at four-digit resolution. The number of typed donors differed by locus: 629-630 for A, B, C, DRB1 and DQB1; 500 to 550 for DQA1; roughly 600 for DPA1; and 400 to 480 for DPB1. Roughly 5 DR-DQ haplotypes were handled as single units for association and clustering, since linkage in the cohort was strong. Among 300 to 500 genotyped donors of the cohort, an average of approximately 200,000 unique TCR beta nucleotide sequences was sequenced per donor, of which approximately 19% were non-productive.

Libraries were built with the immunoSEQ multiplex PCR assay. For the multiplex PCR, a mixture combining 60 forward primers for TCR Vbeta segments and 13 reverse primers for TCR Jbeta segments was used. Amplification of the CDR3 region of rearranged TCR beta genes was performed with a multiplex PCR assay on genomic DNA. The Illumina HiSeq System was used to sequence the amplified TCR beta libraries as 87-base-pair reads. Per the source publication's procedure: In a later analysis, some 80 million unique TCR beta chains were counted across the 500 to 700 repertoires, and about 10 million of these chains were shared by at least two donors. To remove PCR and sequencing errors, raw reads were error-corrected and collapsed into unique sequences using a nearest-neighbor algorithm that merged closely related sequences. V, D and J gene segments were assigned by aligning CDR3 sequences to IMGT reference sequences. For a sequence to be retained, a match of at least six nucleotides to both a V gene segment and a J gene segment was required. A rearrangement counted as productive if the CDR3 had no stop codons and remained in frame with V and J, and every other rearrangement counted as non-productive. CDR3 was defined according to IMGT convention as the region running from the second conserved V-encoded cysteine to the conserved J-encoded phenylalanine. Sequences without an unambiguous match to a single V gene segment were excluded from the earlier analysis of 450 to 750 of the donors. An earlier analysis of under 750 of the donors called V segments functional above 56.7% productive rearrangements and segregating when the between-donor standard deviation exceeded 5%. A statistical classification framework was built for diagnosing cytomegalovirus status from the catalog of TCR beta chain sequences. A later analysis assigned V and J genes by comparing TCR nucleotide sequences with IMGT/GENE-DB human TR gene sequences. A later analysis assigned CDR3 sequences and most-parsimonious VDJ recombination scenarios with the TCRdist pipeline. In a later analysis, every TCR beta chain was defined by the combination of its CDR3 amino acid sequence and its V-gene family, and reads without a unique V-gene family were dropped. A later analysis removed over 500 highly shared, low-generation-probability nucleotide sequences to deal with suspected cross-contamination and a sequencing artifact. In a later analysis, a clonal expansion index was calculated for each public chain from normalized within-repertoire ranks of inferred template counts. Generation probabilities in a later analysis came from a VDJ recombination model fitted to out-of-frame rearrangements, and those results were checked against IGoR. A later analysis scored TCR-TCR, TCR-HLA and TCR-CMV co-occurrence with hypergeometric tests, applying a repertoire-size bias correction to TCR pairs. In a later analysis, false discovery rates were estimated by permuting HLA or CMV assignments 20 times. In a later analysis, co-occurring TCRs were grouped with DBSCAN, and TCRdist sequence similarity was added when clustering was performed within HLA-allele-positive subsets. Repertoires with fewer than 30,000 or more than 120,000 public chains were left out of co-occurrence clustering, as were several repertoires with anomalous nucleotide sharing. TCRdb provides this immuneACCESS table in a form limited to in-frame rearrangements. Some clones are lacking; in checked studies, under half of them reflect an unresolved V gene, and why the rest are absent is not known. That table supplies the V and J calls and clone size; D and trimming were determined from the DNA. The sample table records 90,000 to 110,000 clones; 75% to 85% of these occur just once. The ten largest clones add up to around 2.1% of the sample.

Turning to this clone: Its cognate antigen has yet to be identified. No per-base quality is available; no much larger clone lies one base away.

Taken from cysteine to phenylalanine, the CDR3 has 15 residues. The entry retains the CDR3 DNA only, 45 bases that are in frame from base 1. Reading the germline V gene gives CDR1 MNHEY and CDR2 SVGAGI. V loses 0 bases, J loses 2 bases, and the germline ends lie 11 bases apart. The research as a whole found: About 15 rarely observed V segments, including chromosome 9 orphons, were excluded from the earlier analysis of several hundred of the donors because counts were too low. The classifier was reported to diagnose cytomegalovirus status with high specificity and sensitivity in both the original cohort and the validation cohort. In this cohort, only TCR beta chains were sequenced, and detectable features were limited by the absence of alpha or paired-chain data. Linkage disequilibrium might explain the correlated functional status among segregating V segments, but an unknown experimental factor could not be excluded. It was suggested by the authors that the approach could potentially be generalized to other disease states and immunological phenotypes. A later genetic analysis associated a missense DCLRE1C variant with V-gene and J-gene trimming of TCR beta chains, and an independent cohort replicated the association. Strong co-occurrence of HLA alleles, especially DR and DQ, made assigning TCR associations to individual alleles difficult. A later analysis found that most CMV-associated TCR beta chains appeared HLA-restricted, with HLA associations seemingly driven largely by CMV exposure. The study gave a list of about 160 TCR beta chains associated with cytomegalovirus. A later analysis found that HLA-associated TCR beta chains were more clonally expanded and had lower generation probabilities than equally common non-associated chains. In vitro tests confirmed that a few of the cytomegalovirus-associated TCR beta chains recognize cytomegalovirus antigens. An earlier analysis of 587 of the donors showed that most TCR beta V segments appeared in productive rearrangements either about 87% or about 30% of the time, which broadly matched IMGT annotations. According to a later genetic analysis, donors in an Asian-associated ancestry cluster had fewer N-insertions in productive TCRs than the approximately 700-donor mean. A cluster of highly shared sequence variants was judged likely to represent a technical artifact of the sequencing pipeline. Because HLA typing was missing for some donors at each locus, association tests included only the typed subset. The presence/absence analyses assumed that sequencing depth was roughly uniform across donors, and that assumption may not be true. Most TCR sequences were observed very rarely across donors, whereas some public TCRs were present in many individuals. According to a later analysis, parvovirus B19, influenza, CMV and Epstein-Barr virus appeared linked to several top co-occurrence clusters. The 87-base-pair reads could not distinguish some IMGT-functional V segments, including TRBV6-2 and TRBV6-3, so those segments were excluded. Immune exposure information for the cohort was limited to CMV serostatus. A later analysis found that TCR association rates varied across HLA loci, with DRB1 alleles showing the most associated TCRs and HLA-C alleles the fewest. A further reported finding was that TCR beta sequences accurately predicted the HLA-A and HLA-B alleles for most subjects in the first cohort. Specific HLA alleles were associated with 15,000 to 20,000 TCR beta sequences at a false discovery rate of 0.05 in a later analysis.

The cohort was made up of roughly 670 healthy bone marrow donors. At the time of sampling, all cohort members were nominally healthy, though unrecorded immune exposures were likely present. The donor tested CMV seronegative and was one of the 352 seronegative cohort members. A peripheral blood sample was collected from each donor, and TCR beta sequencing was performed on peripheral blood mononuclear cells. Genomic DNA extraction from the blood cell samples was performed with the Qiagen DNeasy Blood Extraction Kit. This TCR was recovered from a man aged 25-45 years in good health and CMV-seronegative. The specimen sequenced was PBMCs. The receptor chain draws on TRBV6-5 and TRBJ2-7; no confident D gene assignment can be made. The CDR3 region reads CASSYSPLDPYEQYF. The DNA sequence follows: TGTGCCAGCAGTTACTCGCCACTTGATCCCTACGAGCAGTACTTC.